This T cell receptor beta chain was obtained from a study of blood T cell repertoires in COVID-19. The germline CDR1 and CDR2 sequences are LNHDA and SQIVND (reference sequence). This CDR3 has 16 amino acids. Trimming took 6 bases from V and 0 from J, leaving 14 bases between them. Sequencing used immunoSEQ multiplex PCR; TCRdb keeps in-frame clones, though not all of them. The sample consists of 95,000 to 110,000 clones, 84% of them appearing once. Sequencing was carried out using peripheral blood. The rearrangement uses TRBV19 and TRBJ1-4, with D unresolved. The TCR comes from a human donor in a cohort sampled during active or convalescent COVID-19. CDR3 amino acids: CASSPGRTATNEKLFF. The CDR3 DNA reads TGTGCCAGTAGCCCCGGACGGACTGCAACTAATGAAAAACTGTTTTTT.